The TCR beta chain described here comes from a study of cytomegalovirus exposure and HLA in healthy donors (dated by TCRdb to about 2017). With respect to the entire study: According to an earlier analysis of 450 to 650 of the donors, 150 million to 200 million T cells yielded some 120 million unique TCR beta sequences and approximately 300 Gb of sequence data. An early release that covered 500 to 800 HLA-typed donors contained 300 to 350 gigabases of sequencing data and roughly 84 million unique TCR sequences. Of the roughly 410 genotyped donors, more than 75% were placed in the genetic ancestry cluster associated with self-reported Caucasian donors. The aim of the study was to test whether cataloging public T cell receptors could identify signatures of past pathogen exposure. The study used immunosequencing to profile the T cell repertoires of several hundred subjects and linked those repertoires to cytomegalovirus serostatus. In addition to the first cohort of approximately 650 subjects, a separate validation cohort of over 90 different subjects was used. To predict cytomegalovirus infection status, the study combined high-throughput TCR immunosequencing, statistical association of individual TCRs with disease status, and machine learning. A later analysis re-analyzed previously published TCR beta repertoires from roughly 630 donors and added high-resolution HLA genotyping to study TCR occurrence patterns. In the later analysis, no new phenotypic data were used to find candidate immune exposures; instead, reliance was placed on TCR beta sequences and their occurrence across donors. An earlier analysis of approximately 630 of the donors applied high-throughput TCR beta sequencing to assess whether each TCR beta V gene segment acted as functional or pseudogenic. Donor age, sex, ethnicity and CMV serostatus were compiled alongside the repertoire data. A later genetic analysis used genome-wide SNP genotypes for about 60% of the roughly 700 donors, treating that subset as a discovery cohort. All discovery cohort repertoires had been generated on a single sequencing platform. HLA typing covered class I and class II loci at four-digit resolution. Typing coverage varied by locus: roughly 629-630 donors for A, B, C, DRB1 and DQB1; approximately 560 for DQA1; more than 600 for DPA1; approximately 470 for DPB1. A handful of DR-DQ haplotypes were handled as single units for association and clustering because linkage in the cohort was strong. On average, 235,054 unique TCR beta nucleotide sequences were sequenced per donor among a few hundred genotyped donors of the cohort, with roughly 18% of those sequences being non-productive. What the work shows at the level of the full study, not this receptor alone: Specific HLA alleles were associated with 16,951 TCR beta sequences at a false discovery rate of 0.05 in a later analysis. The presence/absence analyses assumed that sequencing depth was roughly uniform across donors, and that assumption may not be true. A later genetic analysis associated a missense DCLRE1C variant with V-gene and J-gene trimming of TCR beta chains, and an independent cohort replicated the association. Linkage disequilibrium might explain the correlated functional status among segregating V segments, but an unknown experimental factor could not be excluded. In a later analysis, several top co-occurrence clusters were reported to appear linked to parvovirus B19, influenza, CMV and Epstein-Barr virus. Because HLA typing was unavailable for some donors at each locus, only the typed subset was used in association tests. Immune exposure information for the cohort was limited to CMV serostatus. A later analysis found that HLA-associated TCR beta chains were more clonally expanded and had lower generation probabilities than equally common non-associated chains. Across donors, most TCR sequences were observed very rarely, whereas some public TCRs were present in many individuals. When HLA alleles, especially DR and DQ, strongly co-occurred, TCR associations were difficult to assign to individual alleles. A cluster of highly shared sequence variants was judged likely to represent a technical artifact of the sequencing pipeline. In a later genetic analysis, fewer N-insertions in productive TCRs were reported among donors in an Asian-associated ancestry cluster than the approximately 670-donor mean. A few of the identified cytomegalovirus-associated TCR beta chains were confirmed in vitro to be specific for cytomegalovirus antigens. In both the original and validation cohorts, the classifier was reported to diagnose cytomegalovirus status with high specificity and sensitivity. In an earlier analysis of some 500 of the donors, most TCR beta V segments appeared in productive rearrangements about 87% or about 30% of the time, broadly matching IMGT annotations. Some IMGT-functional V segments, including TRBV6-2 and TRBV6-3, could not be distinguished by the 87-base-pair reads and were therefore excluded. In a later analysis, most CMV-associated TCR beta chains were found to appear HLA-restricted, with HLA associations seemingly driven largely by CMV exposure. It was suggested by the authors that the approach could potentially be generalized to other disease states and immunological phenotypes. In a later analysis, TCR association rates were found to vary across HLA loci, with the most associated TCRs seen for DRB1 alleles and the fewest for HLA-C alleles. Because counts were too low, approximately 18 rarely observed V segments, including chromosome 9 orphons, were excluded from the earlier analysis of several hundred of the donors. A total of around 150 TCR beta chains were listed by the study as associated with cytomegalovirus. A further reported finding was that TCR beta sequences accurately predicted the HLA-A and HLA-B alleles for most subjects in the first cohort. In this cohort, only TCR beta chains were sequenced, and detectable features were limited by the absence of alpha or paired-chain data.

This clone was seen a few times. What antigen it recognizes has not been identified. Per-base qualities were not stored, and no clone one base away is much larger. In total, around 600 healthy bone marrow donors made up the cohort. All cohort members were sampled while nominally healthy, although unrecorded immune exposures were likely present. The donor tested CMV seropositive, placing the donor among the roughly 300 seropositive members of the cohort. Each donor provided a peripheral blood sample, and peripheral blood mononuclear cells were used for TCR beta sequencing. Genomic DNA extraction from the blood cell samples was performed with the Qiagen DNeasy Blood Extraction Kit. The library was built by means of the immunoSEQ multiplex PCR assay. The multiplex PCR relied on a mix of 60 forward primers for TCR Vbeta segments and 13 reverse primers for TCR Jbeta segments. The CDR3 region of rearranged TCR beta genes was amplified from genomic DNA with a multiplex PCR assay. On the Illumina HiSeq System, the amplified TCR beta libraries were sequenced as 87-base-pair reads. From the authors' description of their analysis: Across the 670 or so repertoires, a later analysis counted tens of millions of unique TCR beta chains, 9.5 million to 12 million of which were shared by at least two donors. Raw reads were error-corrected and collapsed into unique sequences with a nearest-neighbor algorithm that merged closely related sequences to remove PCR and sequencing errors. Alignment of CDR3 sequences to IMGT reference sequences was used to assign V, D and J gene segments. For a sequence to be retained, a match of at least six nucleotides to both a V gene segment and a J gene segment was required. Rearrangements were classified as productive when the CDR3 lacked stop codons and remained in frame with V and J, and all other rearrangements were classified as non-productive. Following IMGT convention, CDR3 was defined as the stretch from the second conserved V-encoded cysteine up to the conserved J-encoded phenylalanine. In an earlier analysis of around 540 of the donors, sequences lacking an unambiguous match to a single V gene segment were excluded. An earlier analysis of fewer than 650 of the donors classified V segments as functional when productive rearrangements were above 56.7% and as segregating when the standard deviation between donors was above 5%. A statistical classification framework was built for diagnosing cytomegalovirus status from the catalog of TCR beta chain sequences. V and J gene assignment, in a later analysis, came from comparing TCR nucleotide sequences with IMGT/GENE-DB human TR gene sequences. The TCRdist pipeline was used in a later analysis to assign CDR3 sequences and most-parsimonious VDJ recombination scenarios. In a later analysis, each TCR beta chain was defined by its CDR3 amino acid sequence together with its V-gene family, and reads without a unique V-gene family were excluded. As a way to deal with suspected cross-contamination and a sequencing artifact, a later analysis dropped 450 to 700 nucleotide sequences that were highly shared and had low generation probability. In a later analysis, a clonal expansion index was calculated for each public chain from normalized within-repertoire ranks of inferred template counts. Generation probabilities in a later analysis came from a VDJ recombination model fitted to out-of-frame rearrangements, and those results were checked against IGoR. In a later analysis, TCR-TCR, TCR-HLA and TCR-CMV co-occurrence was scored with hypergeometric tests, and a repertoire-size bias correction was applied to TCR pairs. In a later analysis, false discovery rates were estimated by permuting HLA or CMV assignments 20 times. In a later analysis, co-occurring TCRs were grouped using DBSCAN, with TCRdist sequence similarity added in when clustering inside HLA-allele-positive subsets. Repertoires with fewer than 30,000 or more than 120,000 public chains were left out of co-occurrence clustering, as were about 5 repertoires with anomalous nucleotide sharing. The clones in this table, taken by TCRdb from immuneACCESS, are in-frame only. Not every clone is retained; where verified, under half of the shortfall comes from an unresolved V gene, and the cause of the rest is unknown. That table supplies the V and J calls and clone size; D and trimming were determined from the DNA. The table for this sample lists around 130,000 clones; roughly 9% of them were counted only once. Approximately 6% of the sample is held by the ten biggest clonotypes.

Counted from cysteine to phenylalanine, this CDR3 has 13 amino acids. Only the CDR3 region is kept as DNA, spanning 39 bases read in frame from base 1. Germline trimming amounts to 4 bases on V and 3 bases on J, with 3 as the count of junction bases outside the gene matches. From a lookup of the germline V gene, CDR1 and CDR2 are SGHTS and YDEGEE. The sequenced sample was PBMCs. The receptor was derived from a woman aged 35 to 49 in good health and CMV-seropositive. The chain was built from TRBV5-8 and TRBJ1-2, with 7 bases in between that match TRBD1. Here the CDR3 is given as CASSRQGYYGYTF. The sequenced DNA is TGTGCCAGCAGCCGACAGGGATACTATGGCTACACCTTC.